These T cell receptor beta chains were read from a single sample in a study of response to subunit inactivated influenza vaccine. TCRdb independently ran MiXCR on the RT-PCR reads; one entry per CDR3 protein. The sample contains around 790,000 distinct CDR3 sequences, about 20% of which appear only once. Sample: PBMCs from blood, taken more than 4 days after vaccination. The source of these receptors is a man between 45 and 60 years old who received an inactivated influenza vaccine. Both conserved end residues are part of each CDR3. D genes are given only for firm matches. Clone size appears in some rows only: once, few, many, or a class for an expanded clone.

CDR3 length,D gene,V gene,clone size,J gene,CDR3 DNA,CDR3 protein
14,NA,TRBV29-1,NA,TRBJ2-5,TGCAGCTTCGAGGGCTGGGGACGGGTAGAGACCCAGTACTTC,CSFEGWGRVETQYF
15,TRBD2,TRBV10-3,NA,TRBJ2-1,TGTGCCATCAGTGGACTAGCGGGGACTTACAATGAGCAGTTCTTC,CAISGLAGTYNEQFF
15,TRBD2,TRBV29-1,few,TRBJ2-7,TGCAGCGTTGAAGGGACTAGCGAATTACCTAGTGAGCAGTACTTC,CSVEGTSELPSEQYF
12,NA,TRBV24-1,NA,TRBJ2-3,TGTGCCACCAGTGAACTCACAGATACGCAGTATTTT,CATSELTDTQYF
15,NA,TRBV20-1,few,TRBJ1-2,TGCAGTGCTAGGGCGGGGCTGAGTAAGATTGGTGGCTACACCTTC,CSARAGLSKIGGYTF
20,NA,TRBV5-1,NA,TRBJ2-3,TGCGCCAGCAGCCATGACCTGGTGTCGGGAAGCCCCACTTCCACAGATACGCAGTATTTT,CASSHDLVSGSPTSTDTQYF
13,NA,TRBV29-1,few,TRBJ2-1,TGCAGCGTTGAGGGGGGCTTCTACAATGAGCAGTTCTTC,CSVEGGFYNEQFF
15,NA,TRBV5-1,few,TRBJ2-5,TGCGCCAGCAGTTTAGGAGCAGGGTACCAAGAGACCCAGTACTTC,CASSLGAGYQETQYF
13,NA,TRBV7-9,NA,TRBJ1-1,TGTGCCAGCATCGCACAGGGGAACACTGAAGCTTTCTTT,CASIAQGNTEAFF
15,TRBD1,TRBV7-2,NA,TRBJ2-1,TGTGCCAGCAGCCCTCGACAGGGGAACCTCAATGAGCAGTTCTTC,CASSPRQGNLNEQFF
15,TRBD2,TRBV29-1,few,TRBJ2-1,TGCAGCGGGGTTTTGGCAACGGGAGGGTACAATGAGCAGTTCTTC,CSGVLATGGYNEQFF
14,TRBD2,TRBV20-1,NA,TRBJ2-2,TGCAGTGCAAACGGACTAGCGAACACCGGGGAGCTGTTTTTT,CSANGLANTGELFF
12,TRBD1,TRBV7-2,NA,TRBJ1-2,TGTGCCAGCAGCTTAGACAGGGGCCCCTACACCTTC,CASSLDRGPYTF
18,NA,TRBV27,NA,TRBJ1-4,TGTGCCAGCAGTTTTGGATCGCGGGGCGCGCGTACTAATGAAAAACTGTTTTTT,CASSFGSRGARTNEKLFF
15,TRBD1,TRBV5-1,many,TRBJ2-5,TGCGCCAGCAGCACGTGGGGACAGGACCAAGAGACCCAGTACTTC,CASSTWGQDQETQYF
14,TRBD1,TRBV7-9,few,TRBJ2-7,TGTGCCAGCAGCACCGGACAGGTTACCTACGAGCAGTACTTC,CASSTGQVTYEQYF
16,TRBD1,TRBV5-1,many,TRBJ2-1,TGCGCCAGCAGCCTATTACAGGGGCCCTCCTACAATGAGCAGTTCTTC,CASSLLQGPSYNEQFF
13,TRBD1,TRBV7-9,few,TRBJ1-4,TGTGCCAGCAGCCCCACGACAGGGGAAAAACTGTTTTTT,CASSPTTGEKLFF
17,TRBD2,TRBV5-1,NA,TRBJ2-1,TGCGCCAGCAGCTTCTCATCTGCGGGACTAGCATCGAATGAGCAGTTCTTC,CASSFSSAGLASNEQFF
16,TRBD2,TRBV12-3/TRBV12-4,few,TRBJ2-3,TGTGCCAGCAGTCCAACTAGCGGGAGTTGGACAGATACGCAGTATTTT,CASSPTSGSWTDTQYF
15,TRBD1,TRBV5-1,NA,TRBJ1-6,TGCGCCAGCAGCTACGGGACAGGACGGTATTCACCCCTCCACTTT,CASSYGTGRYSPLHF
16,TRBD2,TRBV2,NA,TRBJ2-2,TGTGCCAGCAGCTTTCTAGCGGGGGGCGTGGACGGGGAGCTGTTTTTT,CASSFLAGGVDGELFF
16,TRBD2,TRBV4-3,few,TRBJ2-3,TGCGCCAGCAGCCGATCCCAACTAGCGGGGTCAGATACGCAGTATTTT,CASSRSQLAGSDTQYF
15,TRBD1,TRBV7-8,NA,TRBJ2-7,TGTGCCAGCAGCTTCGGGACAGGGGTTCTCTACGAGCAGTACTTC,CASSFGTGVLYEQYF
14,NA,TRBV3-1,few,TRBJ1-1,TGTGCCAGCAGTCCCCCGGGGGTAAACACTGAAGCTTTCTTT,CASSPPGVNTEAFF
13,NA,TRBV10-3,few,TRBJ1-3,TGTGCCATCAGTGAGCCGGGTGGAAACACCATATATTTT,CAISEPGGNTIYF
14,NA,TRBV5-1,NA,TRBJ1-2,TGCGCCAGCAGCCCCGGCCCCGGAGGTTATGGCTACACCTTC,CASSPGPGGYGYTF
13,TRBD1,TRBV4-2,many,TRBJ1-5,TGTGCCAGCAGCCGGGACAGGGACCAGCCCCAGCATTTT,CASSRDRDQPQHF
15,TRBD2,TRBV6-1,few,TRBJ2-3,TGTGCCAGCAGTGAGACTAGCGGGAGGGTAGATACGCAGTATTTT,CASSETSGRVDTQYF
14,TRBD2,TRBV6-5,few,TRBJ2-1,TGTGCCAGCAGTTATCGGCTAGCGGGGGTTGAGCAGTTCTTC,CASSYRLAGVEQFF
14,TRBD1,TRBV10-3,NA,TRBJ2-7,TGTGCCATCATTAGGCGACAGGGCTCCTACGAGCAGTACTTC,CAIIRRQGSYEQYF
14,TRBD1,TRBV5-1,NA,TRBJ1-4,TGCGCCAGCAGGGGGACAGGGGTTAACGAAAAACTGTTTTTT,CASRGTGVNEKLFF